This record concerns one T cell receptor beta chain sequence. The data stem from a study of shared clonotypes between healthy human individuals. The wider study: Per donor, three plates held CD4 naive cells, three held CD4 memory, two held CD8 naive and one held CD8 memory.

Only in-frame clones appear in the TCRdb table, and some are missing; sequencing was by immunoSEQ multiplex PCR. The sample contains 1,400,000 or so clones, about 98.5% of which appear only once. V was clipped by 1 base and J by 4 bases, with 15 bases between them. The CDR3 consists of 16 residues. Per the germline V gene, CDR1 is ENHRY and CDR2 is SYGVKD. This sequence was found in a man younger than 40 in good health. The rearrangement links TRBV10-3 to TRBJ2-3, with D possibly being TRBD2 (7 bases). Material for sequencing was naive CD4+ T cells sorted from blood. Subset described: CD45RA+ positively selected. CDR3 in DNA: TGTGCCATCAGTGAGTTGGGGGGGCAAGTCTCAGATACGCAGTATTTT. It encodes CAISELGGQVSDTQYF.